This is a list of T cell receptor beta chains from one sample in a study of memory CD4+ T cells and cytomegalovirus serostatus. Clones were read by immunoSEQ multiplex PCR, and TCRdb kept only the in-frame ones, dropping some. The sample contains over 25,000 clones, roughly three quarters of which appear only once. Sequenced: memory CD4+ T cells from blood. These receptors came from an adult in good health and CMV-seronegative. Both conserved end residues are trimmed from each CDR3.

cdr3_length v_call cdr3_aa
13 TRBV7-9 ASSLGGTGANVLT
13 TRBV27 ASSQQGGANYGYT
12 TRBV5-1 ASSVRDSQETQY
14 TRBV28 ASSVEVQAGGNTIY
13 TRBV5-4 ASSFRDRRFYEQY
13 TRBV10-3 AISDQGTGGYGYT
13 TRBV4-3 ASSQDQDAKNIQY
12 TRBV6-5 ASHRGAHYNEQF
12 TRBV9 ASSTTATNEKLF
15 TRBV18 ASSATGVPPSNTEAF
13 TRBV30 ACRIGGAMNTEAF
13 TRBV4-3 ASSQESGRYYEQY
14 TRBV19 ASSATGNSGANVLT
11 TRBV5-4 ASSSGTTYEQY
10 TRBV10-3 AIKADSYEQY
11 TRBV5-6 ASSPAMNTEAF
14 TRBV30 AWTSPLGDSQETQY
11 TRBV11-2 ASSRGPGYEQY
13 TRBV2 ASSVGMTANQPQH
11 TRBV19 ASAREADQPQH
14 TRBV9 ASSPGQDSGANVLT
12 TRBV5-1 ASSLAQDGSPLH
13 TRBV4-1 ASSQELGTGYEQY
10 TRBV6-5 ASSYETGGVV
14 TRBV7-2 ASSFIRASSTDTQY
14 TRBV5-3 ARSRSSGRARETQY
14 TRBV7-9 ASSSWTSGSSYEQY
13 TRBV21-1 ASSKVSRTIYEQY
12 TRBV18 ASSRDRSTDTQY
10 TRBV11-3 ASSSLTGELF
13 TRBV7-9 ASSLAGRGFGGYT
13 TRBV4-3 ASSQAGLAGGTQY
13 TRBV21-1 ASSTRRGDSTEAF
13 TRBV10-3 AIAGRSASTDTQY
11 TRBV5-1 ASTGPVGTEAF
13 TRBV6-5 ASSYSGIKRGEAF
13 TRBV9 ASSKGRATNEKLF
13 TRBV5-1 ASSLDYRPQETQY
14 TRBV6-6 ASSYSGQKANYGYT
12 TRBV2 ASKGDILNEKLF